This T cell receptor (beta chain) came from a study of blood T cells in healthy people across ages. A second PCR of roughly 7 to 11 cycles used a sample-barcoded 5' primer and a J-beta primer mix. TCRdb independently ran MiXCR on the 5' RACE reads; one entry per CDR3 protein. The table lists approximately 900,000 distinct CDR3 sequences, roughly 43% of them singletons, with roughly 13% in the top ten. Germline lookup yields CDR1 MDHEN and CDR2 SYDVKM. V shed 6 bases and J shed 3 bases, with 11 bases lying between them. The CDR3 is 14 residues long. The sequenced sample consisted of blood. This chain links TRBV28 with TRBJ2-2; no firm D call. The sequence derives from a man younger than 40 in good health. CDR3 amino acids: CASSLASDTGELFF. CDR3 bases: TGTGCCAGCAGCCTTGCCAGTGACACCGGGGAGCTGTTTTTT.